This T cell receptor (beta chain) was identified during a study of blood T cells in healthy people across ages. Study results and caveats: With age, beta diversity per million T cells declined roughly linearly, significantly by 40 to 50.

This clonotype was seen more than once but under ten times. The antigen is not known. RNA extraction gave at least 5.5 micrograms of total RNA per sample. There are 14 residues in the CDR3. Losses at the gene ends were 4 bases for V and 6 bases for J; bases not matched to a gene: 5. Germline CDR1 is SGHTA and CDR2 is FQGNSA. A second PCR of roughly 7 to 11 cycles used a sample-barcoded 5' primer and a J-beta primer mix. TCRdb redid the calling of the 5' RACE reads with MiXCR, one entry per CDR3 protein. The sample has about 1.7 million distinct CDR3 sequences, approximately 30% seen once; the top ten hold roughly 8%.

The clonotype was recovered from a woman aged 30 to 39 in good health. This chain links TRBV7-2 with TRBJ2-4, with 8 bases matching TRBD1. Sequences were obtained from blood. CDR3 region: CASSSRQGTNIQYF. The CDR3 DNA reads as TGTGCCAGCAGCTCCCGACAGGGGACAAACATTCAGTACTTC.